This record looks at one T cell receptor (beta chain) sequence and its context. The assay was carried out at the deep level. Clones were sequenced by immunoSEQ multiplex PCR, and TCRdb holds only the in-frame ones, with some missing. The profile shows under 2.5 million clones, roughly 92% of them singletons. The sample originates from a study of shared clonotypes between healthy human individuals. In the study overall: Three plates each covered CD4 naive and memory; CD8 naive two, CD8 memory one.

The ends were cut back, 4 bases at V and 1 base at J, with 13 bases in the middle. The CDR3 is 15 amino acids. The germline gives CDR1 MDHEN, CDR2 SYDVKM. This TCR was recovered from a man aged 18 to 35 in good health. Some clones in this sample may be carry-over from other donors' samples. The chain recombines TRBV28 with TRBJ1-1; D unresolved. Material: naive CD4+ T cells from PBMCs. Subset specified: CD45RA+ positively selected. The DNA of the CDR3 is TGTGCCAGCAGTTCCGGTGGAGGAGGGAACACTGAAGCTTTCTTT. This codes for CASSSGGGGNTEAFF. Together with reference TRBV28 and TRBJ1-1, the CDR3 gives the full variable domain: DVKVTQSSRYLVKRTGEKVFLECVQDMDHENMFWYRQDPGLGLRLIYFSYDVKMKEKGDIPEGYSVSREKKERFSLILESASTNQTSMYLCASSSGGGGNTEAFFGQGTRLTVV.